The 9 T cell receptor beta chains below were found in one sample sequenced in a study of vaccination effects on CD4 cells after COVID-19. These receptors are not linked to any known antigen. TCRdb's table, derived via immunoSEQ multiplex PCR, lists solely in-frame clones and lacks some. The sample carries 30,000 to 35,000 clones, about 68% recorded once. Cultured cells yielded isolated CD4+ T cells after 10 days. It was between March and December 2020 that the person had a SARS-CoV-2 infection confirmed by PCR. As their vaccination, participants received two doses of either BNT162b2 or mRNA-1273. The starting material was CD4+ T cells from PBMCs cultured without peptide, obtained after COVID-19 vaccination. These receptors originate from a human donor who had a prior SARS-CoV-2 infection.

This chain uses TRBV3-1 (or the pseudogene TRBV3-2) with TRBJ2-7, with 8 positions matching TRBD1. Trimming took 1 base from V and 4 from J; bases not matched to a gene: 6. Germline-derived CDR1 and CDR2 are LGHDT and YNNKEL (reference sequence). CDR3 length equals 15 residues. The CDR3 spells CASSQGPGGFYEQYF. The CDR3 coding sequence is TGTGCCAGCAGCCAAGGCCCAGGGGGCTTTTACGAGCAGTACTTC.

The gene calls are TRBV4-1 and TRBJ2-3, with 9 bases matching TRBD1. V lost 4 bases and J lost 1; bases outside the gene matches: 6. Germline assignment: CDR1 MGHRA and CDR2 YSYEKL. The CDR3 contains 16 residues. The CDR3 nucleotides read TGCGCCAGCAGCCCCAGACAGGGGGGCCGCACAGATACGCAGTATTTT. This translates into CASSPRQGGRTDTQYF.

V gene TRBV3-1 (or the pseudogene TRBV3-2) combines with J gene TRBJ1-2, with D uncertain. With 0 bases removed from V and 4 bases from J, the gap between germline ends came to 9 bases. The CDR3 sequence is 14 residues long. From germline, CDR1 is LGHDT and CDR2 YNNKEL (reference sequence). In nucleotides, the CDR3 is TGTGCCAGCAGCCAAGATTCTTCGGGCTATGGCTACACCTTC. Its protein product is CASSQDSSGYGYTF.

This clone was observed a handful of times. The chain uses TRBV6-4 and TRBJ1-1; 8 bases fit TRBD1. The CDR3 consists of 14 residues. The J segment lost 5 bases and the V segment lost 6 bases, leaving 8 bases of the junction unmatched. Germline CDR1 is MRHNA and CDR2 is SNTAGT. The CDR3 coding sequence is TGTGCCAGCAGAAACCGGACAGGGAAGACTGAAGCTTTCTTT. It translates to CASRNRTGKTEAFF.

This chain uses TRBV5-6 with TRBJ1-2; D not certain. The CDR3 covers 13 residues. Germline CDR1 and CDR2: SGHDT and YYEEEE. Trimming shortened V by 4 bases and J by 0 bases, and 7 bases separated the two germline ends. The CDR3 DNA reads TGTGCCAGCAGCCCCAAGCCTAACTATGGCTACACCTTC. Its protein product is CASSPKPNYGYTF.

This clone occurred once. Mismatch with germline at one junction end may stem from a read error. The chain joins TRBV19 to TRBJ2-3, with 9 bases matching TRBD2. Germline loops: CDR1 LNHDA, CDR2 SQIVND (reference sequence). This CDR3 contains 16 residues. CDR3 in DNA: TGTGCCAGCAGTACCCTAGCGGGATGGGGAACAGATACGCAGTATTTT. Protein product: CASSTLAGWGTDTQYF.

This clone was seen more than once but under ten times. CDR3 sequence (DNA): TGTGCCAGCAACTCCGAGGGGGGTCAGCCCCAGCATTTT. As protein: CASNSEGGQPQHF. J is TRBJ1-5 and V is TRBV2, with a tentative D call TRBD1 (6 bases). Looked up from germline, CDR1 is SNHLY and CDR2 is FYNNEI. V lost 7 bases to trimming and J lost 6 bases, with 13 bases between them. CDR3 length: 13 amino acids.

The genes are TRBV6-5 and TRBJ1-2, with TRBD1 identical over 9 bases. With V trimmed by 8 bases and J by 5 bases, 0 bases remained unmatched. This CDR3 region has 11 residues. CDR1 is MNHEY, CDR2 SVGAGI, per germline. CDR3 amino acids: CASGTGYGYTF. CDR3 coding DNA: TGTGCCAGCGGGACAGGGTATGGCTACACCTTC.

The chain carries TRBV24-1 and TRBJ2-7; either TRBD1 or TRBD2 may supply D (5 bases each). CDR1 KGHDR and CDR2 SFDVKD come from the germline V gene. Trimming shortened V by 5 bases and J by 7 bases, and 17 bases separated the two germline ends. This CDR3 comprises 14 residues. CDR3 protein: CATSAAGSVGEQYF. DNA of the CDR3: TGTGCCACCAGTGCGGCAGGGAGTGTGGGGGAGCAGTACTTC.